These 23 T cell receptor beta chains share one sample of origin, sequenced in a study of blood T cells in healthy people across ages. A second PCR, run for about 6 to 11 cycles, used a sample-barcoded 5' primer plus a J-beta primer mix. TCRdb processed the 5' RACE reads anew with MiXCR; each CDR3 protein has one entry. Of hundreds of thousands of distinct CDR3 sequences listed, around 21% were seen once; the top ten hold roughly 3.6%. Sequences were obtained from blood. Source of these receptors: a man aged 65 to 85 in good health.

This clonotype was picked up a small number of times. The chain combines TRBV6-5 with TRBJ2-7; 12 nucleotides match TRBD1. Unmatched junction bases numbered 6, after V lost 0 bases and J lost 3 bases. Germline assignment: CDR1 MNHEY and CDR2 SVGAGI. CDR3 size: 17 residues. CDR3 coding DNA: TGTGCCAGCAGTTACTCGGGACAGGGGGCCGTCATCTACGAGCAGTACTTC. Protein: CASSYSGQGAVIYEQYF.

This rearrangement joins TRBV9 to TRBJ2-5, with 7 positions matching TRBD2. This CDR3 is 15 amino acids long. The V gene's germline CDR1 is SGDLS and CDR2 YYNGEE. J lost 3 bases, V lost 4 bases, and 9 bases had no gene match. CDR3 DNA sequence: TGTGCCAGCAGCCCAGGGACTAACGGAGAAGAGACCCAGTACTTC. Translating it yields CASSPGTNGEETQYF. The full variable domain, its missing parts supplied by reference TRBV9 and TRBJ2-5, is DSGVTQTPKHLITATGQRVTLRCSPRSGDLSVYWYQQSLDQGLQFLIQYYNGEERAKGNILERFSAQQFPDLHSELNLSSLELGDSALYFCASSPGTNGEETQYFGPGTRLLVL.

The rearrangement links TRBV6-5 to TRBJ1-1; 8 nucleotides align to TRBD1. V lost 4 bases to trimming and J lost 6 bases; unmatched junction nucleotides: 4. The CDR3 runs 13 residues. Germline CDR1 MNHEY, CDR2 SVGAGI. As DNA, the CDR3 is TGTGCCAGCAGTTCGCGACAGGGGTCTGAAGCTTTCTTT. Translating it yields CASSSRQGSEAFF.

For the CDR3, the DNA is TGTGCCAGCAGCTTAGAAACGGCCCAGTACTTC. This translates into CASSLETAQYF. J is TRBJ2-5 and V is TRBV7-2; D gene unclear. Per germline, CDR1 SGHTA and CDR2 FQGNSA. V was cut by 1 base and J by 9 bases, with 6 bases left in between. The CDR3 contains 11 residues.

This clonotype came up many times. V usage is TRBV6-1 and J usage is TRBJ2-5; a possible D gene is TRBD1 (6 bases). Trimming shortened V by 1 base and J by 0 bases, and 15 bases separated the two germline ends. CDR1 and CDR2 from the germline V gene are MNHNS and SASEGT. The CDR3 sequence is 17 residues long. In nucleotides, the CDR3 is TGTGCCAGCAGTGAAGTGAGGAGGACAGACGACCAAGAGACCCAGTACTTC. Its protein product is CASSEVRRTDDQETQYF.

This clonotype occurred a few times. This sequence joins TRBV7-9 and TRBJ2-5; the D gene could be TRBD1 or TRBD2 (5 bases each). The DNA end favors TRBJ2-7, so the J call may be wrong. The CDR3 runs 16 residues. Per the germline V gene, CDR1 is SEHNR and CDR2 is FQNEAQ (reference sequence). Here the CDR3 reads CASSLIGTPKNYEQYF. DNA for the CDR3: TGTGCCAGCAGCTTAATCGGGACCCCAAAGAACTACGAGCAGTACTTC.

The V and J genes are TRBV6-6 and TRBJ2-4, with D hard to call. The length of the CDR3 is 14 residues. V was pared by 0 bases and J by 6 bases, with 9 bases between. Germline V gene lookup returns CDR1 MNHNY and CDR2 SVGAGI (reference sequence). The CDR3 loop reads CASSYSGRVNIQYF. DNA of the CDR3: TGTGCCAGCAGTTACTCTGGAAGGGTAAACATTCAGTACTTC.

This chain connects TRBV4-3 to TRBJ1-6; D may be TRBD1 (5 bases). The ends were cut back, 3 bases at V and 7 bases at J, with 13 bases in the middle. CDR3 length: 15 amino acids. Germline values: CDR1 LGHNA, CDR2 YSLEER. Written as DNA, the CDR3 is TGCGCCAGCAGCCAGTCCGGGACGGGGAATTCACCCCTCCACTTT. Its translation is CASSQSGTGNSPLHF.

The chain joins TRBV6-5 to TRBJ2-2; D unclear. V was clipped by 0 bases and J by 0 bases, with 11 bases between them. This CDR3 contains 17 residues. Germline assignment: CDR1 MNHEY and CDR2 SVGAGI. The CDR3 DNA reads as TGTGCCAGCAGTTACTCGATCGGCACCGCGAACACCGGGGAGCTGTTTTTT. The encoded protein is CASSYSIGTANTGELFF.

V gene TRBV29-1 combines with J gene TRBJ1-1, with D possibly being TRBD1 (6 bases). The CDR3 runs to 12 residues. V dropped 6 bases and J dropped 6 bases, with 14 bases sitting between them. CDR1 is SQVTM and CDR2 is ANQGSEA in the germline V gene. The CDR3 DNA reads TGCAGCGTGGCCGGGGGGCACGCTGAAGCTTTCTTT. It specifies CSVAGGHAEAFF.

In this sample, this clonotype turned up a few times. The chain joins TRBV9 to TRBJ1-5, with D hard to call. CDR1 is SGDLS and CDR2 is YYNGEE in the germline V gene. V dropped 4 bases and J dropped 6 bases, with 11 bases sitting between them. The CDR3 loop spans 13 amino acids. This chain's CDR3 is CASSPSPGQPQHF. CDR3 coding DNA: TGTGCCAGCAGCCCTAGTCCGGGTCAGCCCCAGCATTTT.

This chain connects TRBV18 to TRBJ2-5, with TRBD1 identical over 7 bases. The CDR3 loop spans 15 amino acids. J gave up 4 bases and V 3 bases, and 8 bases lay outside the gene matches. Germline V gives CDR1 KGHSH, CDR2 LQKENI. The CDR3 DNA follows: TGTGCCAGCTCACCTAGACAGGGAAGTCGAGAGACCCAGTACTTC. Protein: CASSPRQGSRETQYF.

For this clonotype: One junction end does not reproduce the germline sequence, and a read error may be involved. This chain links TRBV12-3 or TRBV12-4 with TRBJ1-1; 9 nucleotides align to TRBD1. The CDR3 consists of 14 residues. Written as DNA, the CDR3 is TGTGCCAGCAGTTACAGGGGGCAGGGAACTGAAGCTTCCTTT. Protein product: CASSYRGQGTEASF.

The chain employs TRBV20-1 and TRBJ2-5; D is undetermined. The tail of the sequence fits TRBJ2-1 better, so the J call may be wrong. CDR1 and CDR2 from the germline V gene are DFQATT and SNEGSKA (reference sequence). This CDR3 has 14 amino acids. DNA for the CDR3: TGCAGTGCTAGTAATAGGAAGACCTACAATGAGCAGTTCTTC. Protein sequence: CSASNRKTYNEQFF.

The V gene is TRBV5-1, the J gene TRBJ2-5; a possible D gene is TRBD2 (6 bases). V was pared by 2 bases and J by 1 base, with 9 bases between. Germline V gene lookup returns CDR1 SGHRS and CDR2 YFSETQ. The CDR3 consists of 14 residues. The CDR3 region is CASSLTSSQETQYF. CDR3 in DNA: TGCGCCAGCAGCTTAACTAGCAGCCAAGAGACCCAGTACTTC.

This clonotype appeared a few times. The chain combines TRBV20-1 with TRBJ2-5; 10 bases are a match to TRBD1. The J call could be wrong; TRBJ2-1 is a better fit for the DNA end. The CDR3 sequence is 16 residues long. Germline CDR1 DFQATT, CDR2 SNEGSKA (reference sequence). CDR3 residues: CSAHLPGQGTWNEQFF. The CDR3 DNA is TGCAGTGCTCACTTGCCGGGACAGGGGACCTGGAATGAGCAGTTCTTC.

This clonotype occurred a few times. The J gene is TRBJ2-7, the V gene TRBV20-1; no definite D call. Germline V gene data show CDR1 as DFQATT and CDR2 as SNEGSKA (reference sequence). The CDR3 has 11 amino acids. Trimming cost V 3 bases and J 6 bases, with 9 bases left between them. The CDR3 bases are TGCAGTGCTAGTATCCGGAGCGAGCAGTACTTC. Residues: CSASIRSEQYF.

This chain uses TRBV5-5 with TRBJ2-7; 11 bases fit TRBD2. The CDR3 length is 16 residues. V shed 3 bases and J 3 bases; nucleotides not matched to a gene: 8. Germline CDR1 and CDR2: SGHKS and YYEKEE (reference sequence). CDR3 nucleotides: TGTGCCAGCAGCTCGAATCCGGGACTAGCGGTCTACGAGCAGTACTTC. Translation gives CASSSNPGLAVYEQYF.

The chain links TRBV10-3 to TRBJ1-5; 7 nucleotides line up with TRBD1. The germline V gene has CDR1 ENHRY and CDR2 SYGVKD. The junction had 6 bases not matched to a gene; V was cut back by 4 bases and J by 3 bases. The CDR3 spans 15 residues. The CDR3 here is CAISGGTDTNQPQHF. CDR3 DNA sequence: TGTGCCATCAGTGGAGGGACAGATACCAATCAGCCCCAGCATTTT.

This CDR3 is CASSLVVTQETQYF. CDR3 in DNA: TGTGCCAGCAGTTTAGTGGTCACTCAAGAGACCCAGTACTTC. V and J are TRBV12-3 or TRBV12-4 and TRBJ2-5; no reliable D call. This CDR3 region has 14 residues. Trimming took 1 base from V and 2 from J, leaving 8 bases between them.

J is TRBJ1-5 and V is TRBV12-3 or TRBV12-4, with D tentatively TRBD1 (6 bases). The CDR3 consists of 16 residues. Trimming stripped 0 bases from V and 2 bases from J, with 11 bases between. CDR3 loop: CASSLAGQSGNQPQHF. The CDR3 bases are TGTGCCAGCAGTTTAGCGGGACAATCTGGCAATCAGCCCCAGCATTTT.

A few counts support this clonotype. The genes are TRBV3-1 and TRBJ2-5; D is unresolved. The CDR3 has 15 residues. Germline loops: CDR1 LGHDT, CDR2 YNNKEL (reference sequence). V gave up 0 bases and J gave up 3 bases, with 11 bases separating them. For the CDR3, the DNA is TGTGCCAGCAGCCAAGATCCCACAGCAGAAGAGACCCAGTACTTC. This gives the protein CASSQDPTAEETQYF.

In its sample, this clonotype was seen a few times. The chain carries TRBV5-1 and TRBJ2-7, with D possibly being TRBD1 (6 bases). CDR1 and CDR2 (germline): SGHRS, YFSETQ. The CDR3 runs to 13 residues. V lost 2 bases, J lost 5 bases, and 11 bases lay in between. As DNA, the CDR3 is TGCGCCAGCAGCTTTCCCCAGGGGAACGAGCAGTACTTC. It yields the protein CASSFPQGNEQYF.